One T cell receptor beta chain is described in this entry. This specimen comes from a study of T cell responses to AZD1222 COVID-19 vaccine. Method: immunoSEQ multiplex PCR; TCRdb's copy keeps in-frame clones and lacks some. There are more than 55,000 clones in the sample; 60% to 85% occur only once, and roughly 3.5% lies in the top ten. The CDR3 has 15 amino acids. The trim removed 5 bases at V and 3 bases at J, leaving 6 bases unmatched. Germline values: CDR1 LGHDT, CDR2 YNNKEL (reference sequence). V usage is TRBV3-1 (or the pseudogene TRBV3-2) and J usage is TRBJ1-5; 8 bases are a match to TRBD1. The sample here was peripheral blood, taken 28 days after the second AZD1222 dose. The receptor was isolated from an adult who received the AZD1222 COVID-19 vaccine. Here the CDR3 DNA reads TGTGCCAGCAGCTCTAGGACAGGGATCAATCAGCCCCAGCATTTT. Translation gives CASSSRTGINQPQHF.